The rows below give T cell receptor beta chains drawn from one sample of a study of blood T cell repertoires in COVID-19. TCRdb's table, derived via immunoSEQ multiplex PCR, lists solely in-frame clones and lacks some. The data contain 63,000 or so clones, roughly 89% of them singletons. What was sequenced was peripheral blood. These receptors all come from a man aged 60 to 75 with acute or convalescent COVID-19. The CDR3 runs from the conserved cysteine through the conserved F or W. A D gene is named only where the DNA matches it firmly. The size entry is marked missing in some rows and otherwise reads once, few, many or a size class.

D gene	J gene	clone size	V gene	CDR3 DNA	CDR3 protein
.	TRBJ2-2	.	TRBV5-6	TGTGCCAGCAGCTTGGTCCGGGGGAACACCGGGGAGCTGTTTTTT	CASSLVRGNTGELFF
.	TRBJ1-1	.	TRBV11-2	TGTGCCAGCAGCTTAGACAGCGGCACTGAAGCTTTCTTT	CASSLDSGTEAFF
TRBD1	TRBJ2-2	medium-sized	TRBV20-1	TGCAGTGCTAGTAGACAGGGGGCGGGGACCGGGGAGCTGTTTTTT	CSASRQGAGTGELFF
.	TRBJ2-1	few	TRBV10-3	TGTGCCATCAGTGAGGACGGGTCGAAGCGAGAGCAGTTCTTC	CAISEDGSKREQFF
.	TRBJ1-6	.	TRBV28	TGTGCCAGCAGTTTTTTTCTTGGGGGGGCGAATTCACCCCTCCACTTT	CASSFFLGGANSPLHF
TRBD1	TRBJ2-7	.	TRBV27	TGTGCCAGCAGTTCCCGAGACAGGGCGTACGAGCAGTACTTC	CASSSRDRAYEQYF
TRBD1	TRBJ1-2	few	TRBV18	TGTGCCAGCCCCATCACCGTAGGGGGCGAGGGCTACACCTTC	CASPITVGGEGYTF
.	TRBJ1-6	few	TRBV3-1/TRBV3-2	TGTGCCAGCAATTTATTGTCCGGCGGGTCACCCCTCCACTTT	CASNLLSGGSPLHF
.	TRBJ2-6	.	TRBV7-2	TGTGCCAGCAGCTACACAGGGTACGGGGCCAACGTCCTGACTTTC	CASSYTGYGANVLTF
.	TRBJ1-5	once	TRBV30	TGTGCCTGGAGTGGCTCGGGGCAGCCCCAGCATTTT	CAWSGSGQPQHF
.	TRBJ1-3	.	TRBV6-1	TGTGCCAGCAGTGAAGGCGAGTGGACAGCTGGAAACACCATATATTTT	CASSEGEWTAGNTIYF
.	TRBJ1-6	.	TRBV3-1/TRBV3-2	TGTGCCAGCAGCTCAGGACAGAAAAATTCACCCCTCCACTTT	CASSSGQKNSPLHF
TRBD2	TRBJ2-1	.	TRBV6-5	TGTGCCAGCAGTCTAACTAGCGGGGAGGACAATGAGCAGTTCTTC	CASSLTSGEDNEQFF
.	TRBJ2-7	.	TRBV7-3	TGTGCCAGCAGCTTAGGCCTCCCCCCCTACGAGCAGTACTTC	CASSLGLPPYEQYF
.	TRBJ2-7	.	TRBV21-1	TGTGCCAGCAGCAAAGCTGGGTACCGGGACTCAATAGGGTACGAGCAGTACTTC	CASSKAGYRDSIGYEQYF
.	TRBJ2-3	once	TRBV29-1	TGCAGCGTTGAAGATTCGAAGGGGTTACCAGATACGCAGTATTTT	CSVEDSKGLPDTQYF
TRBD1	TRBJ1-5	.	TRBV6-5	TGTGCCAGCACCTTGACAGGGGGCGTACAGCCCCAGCATTTT	CASTLTGGVQPQHF
.	TRBJ1-3	.	TRBV11-2	TGTGCCAGCAGCTTGCAGTATCGGGGTAGCTCTGGAAACACCATATATTTT	CASSLQYRGSSGNTIYF
.	TRBJ2-7	few	TRBV7-9	TGTGCCAGCAGCTCGACAGCGTCCTACGAGCAGTACTTC	CASSSTASYEQYF